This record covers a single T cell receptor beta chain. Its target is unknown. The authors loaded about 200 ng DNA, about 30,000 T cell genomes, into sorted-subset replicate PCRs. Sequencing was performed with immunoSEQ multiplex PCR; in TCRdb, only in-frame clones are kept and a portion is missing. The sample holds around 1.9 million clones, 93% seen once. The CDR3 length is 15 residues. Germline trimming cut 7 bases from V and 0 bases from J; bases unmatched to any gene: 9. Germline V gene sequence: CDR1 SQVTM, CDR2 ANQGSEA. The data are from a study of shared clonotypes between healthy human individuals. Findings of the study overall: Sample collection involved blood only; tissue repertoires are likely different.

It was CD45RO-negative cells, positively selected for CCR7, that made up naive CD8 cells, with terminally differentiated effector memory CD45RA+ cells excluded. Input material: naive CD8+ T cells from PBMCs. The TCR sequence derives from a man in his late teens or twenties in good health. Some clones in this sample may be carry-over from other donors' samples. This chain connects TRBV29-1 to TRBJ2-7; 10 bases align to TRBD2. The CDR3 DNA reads TGCAGCGCCCAGGGCTCTAGCGGGGGCTCCTACGAGCAGTACTTC. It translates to CSAQGSSGGSYEQYF.